What follows describes a single TCR beta chain. Its antigen is unidentified. Constant-segment primers were used for 5'RACE, and the resulting TCR alpha and TCR beta cDNA libraries carried sample barcodes and UMIs. TCRdb re-called the 5' RACE reads with MiXCR, one entry per CDR3 protein. The data hold roughly 170,000 distinct CDR3 sequences, with approximately 17% observed a single time. The sample comes from a study of T-cell memory formation after mild COVID-19. On the study more broadly: Among the donors, TCR clusters were largely specific to each donor.

Notes on the study in general: CD4+ contracting clones were found mainly in CM and EM, and CD8+ ones in EMRA. A subset of responding clones appeared in pre-infection memory, suggesting cross-reactive memory joined.

The CDR3 covers 14 residues. The V segment lost 2 bases and the J segment 6 bases; nucleotides outside the gene matches: 6. The V gene's germline CDR1 is SGHAT and CDR2 FQDESV (reference sequence). This chain joins TRBV11-1 and TRBJ2-5, with 7 bases aligning to TRBD1. The sample was PBMCs or a T cell subset sorted from them (not recorded which). The TCR originated in a man aged 18 to 29 who had mild COVID-19 (a few samples of this study predate the infection). Cell type and time point are not known. CDR3: CASSLWYRGKTQYF. In DNA form, the CDR3 reads TGTGCCAGCAGCTTATGGTACAGGGGAAAGACCCAGTACTTC.